At least ten counts were recorded for the clone carrying this TCR beta chain. In germline, CDR1 is LNHDA, CDR2 SQIVND (reference sequence). Trimming took off 6 bases at V and 4 bases at J, with 13 bases between the two ends. The CDR3 extends over 14 amino acids. Patients sequenced had flow cytometry evidence of CD8+CD57+ cell expansion. Investigators profiled TCR beta VDJ and CDR3 from genomic DNA template. TCRdb processed the reads anew with MiXCR; each CDR3 protein has one entry. The sample yields about 200,000 distinct CDR3 sequences, roughly 50% seen once. The data derive from a study of CD8+CD57+ T cells in acquired aplastic anemia.

This chain links TRBV19 with TRBJ1-3; a possible D gene is TRBD1 (5 bases). The sequenced sample consisted of sorted CD4+, CD8+, or CD8+CD57+ T cells (not recorded which) from PBMCs. This TCR was sampled from a human donor with aplastic anemia. The CDR3 sequence: CASRGPAAGNTIYF. In DNA, the CDR3 is TGTGCCAGTAGGGGACCGGCTGCAGGAAACACCATATATTTT. Using reference TRBV19 and TRBJ1-3 for the parts outside the CDR3, the full variable domain is DGGITQSPKYLFRKEGQNVTLSCEQNLNHDAMYWYRQDPGQGLRLIYYSQIVNDFQKGDIAEGYSVSREKKESFPLTVTSAQKNPTAFYLCASRGPAAGNTIYFGEGSWLTVV.